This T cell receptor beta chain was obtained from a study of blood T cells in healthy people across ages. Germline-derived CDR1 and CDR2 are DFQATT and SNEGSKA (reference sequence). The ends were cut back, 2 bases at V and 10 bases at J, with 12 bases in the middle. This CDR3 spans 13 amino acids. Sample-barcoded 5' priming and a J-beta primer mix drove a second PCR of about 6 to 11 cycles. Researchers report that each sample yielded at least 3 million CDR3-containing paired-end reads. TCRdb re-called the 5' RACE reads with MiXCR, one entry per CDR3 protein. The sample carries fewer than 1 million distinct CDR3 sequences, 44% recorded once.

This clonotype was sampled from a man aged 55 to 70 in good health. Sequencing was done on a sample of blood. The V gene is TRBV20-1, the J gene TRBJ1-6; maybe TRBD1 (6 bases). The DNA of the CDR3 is TGCAGTGCTAGAAAGGGGGGCGTCTCACCCCTCCACTTT. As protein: CSARKGGVSPLHF.